In this sample, the clone carrying this T cell receptor (beta chain) turned up many times. Its antigen is as yet unknown. The data belong to a study of T-cell reconstitution after alpha-beta-depleted transplantation in children. Regarding the study as a whole: Expanded graft clones, several hundred of them, were reportedly the source of alpha-beta T cells about two months after transplant.

The CDR3 is 16 amino acids. Trimming cost V 6 bases and J 3 bases, with 17 bases left between them. For TCRbeta, the library was prepared with unique molecular identifiers. TCRdb redid the calling of the PCR reads with MiXCR, one entry per CDR3 protein. In the table there are about 280,000 distinct CDR3 sequences, 11% of which are singletons. The source is a male patient between 2 and 10 years old who had a stem cell transplant for chronic granulomatous disease, so the T cells may come from the graft donor. V gene TRBV12-3 or TRBV12-4 combines with J gene TRBJ2-2; D is perhaps TRBD2 (6 bases). The sequences come from peripheral blood, collected 180 days after TCRalphabeta/CD19-depleted stem cell transplant. CDR3 loop: CASRSQGGGDTGELFF. The CDR3 DNA sequence: TGTGCCAGCAGGTCTCAGGGAGGAGGTGACACCGGGGAGCTGTTTTTT.